This T cell receptor beta chain was identified in a study of T-cell memory formation after mild COVID-19. TCRdb processed the 5' RACE reads anew with MiXCR; each CDR3 protein has one entry. The sample includes roughly 240,000 distinct CDR3 sequences, around 16% of them seen just once. CDR1 is SGHRS, CDR2 YFSETQ, per germline. This CDR3 comprises 15 residues. This clonotype was seen only a few times. The junction does not match germline at one end; this may be a read error. The receptor comes from a man between 18 and 29 years old who had mild COVID-19 (a few samples of this study predate the infection). Cell type and time point are not known. This sequence joins TRBV5-1 and TRBJ2-1; unclear D gene. Input material: PBMCs or a T cell subset sorted from them (not recorded which). CDR3 DNA sequence: TGCGCCAGCAGCTTGGCCGCTGCCACCTACACTGAGCAGTTCTTC. It encodes CASSLAAATYTEQFF.